Following are 31 T cell receptor beta chains from one sample sequenced in a study of T cells in Graves' hyperthyroidism and ophthalmopathy. Template material for amplifying TCR beta CDR3 regions consisted of RNA transcripts. The TCR CDR3 was amplified in a first-round RT-PCR using the HTBI primer set. TCRdb re-called the multiplex PCR reads with MiXCR, one entry per CDR3 protein. The repertoire consists of approximately 530,000 distinct CDR3 sequences, with less than 20% occurring once and the leading ten covering 47%. The sample was blood. The receptors shown here come from a man aged 40-50 years with Graves' ophthalmopathy.

This clonotype was seen only a few times. This chain connects TRBV29-1 to TRBJ1-1; D is ambiguous. V lost 4 bases, J lost 1 base, and 10 bases lay in between. Germline lookup yields CDR1 SQVTM and CDR2 ANQGSEA. The CDR3 runs to 13 residues. The CDR3 reads CSVGNRQNTEAFF. CDR3 DNA: TGCAGCGTTGGGAACAGACAGAACACTGAAGCTTTCTTT.

This clonotype was detected only a few times. The chain is built from TRBV7-3 and TRBJ2-6; D is undetermined. The germline gives CDR1 SGHTA, CDR2 FQGTGA. Trimming removed 5 bases from V and 2 bases from J, with 7 bases in between. The CDR3 runs 14 residues. The CDR3 protein is CASSTGPGANVLTF. The CDR3, as DNA: TGTGCCAGCAGCACCGGGCCTGGGGCCAACGTCCTGACTTTC.

This clonotype was detected only once. The rearrangement uses TRBV9 and TRBJ1-3; tentative D call: TRBD1 (5 bases). The germline V gene encodes CDR1 SGDLS and CDR2 YYNGEE. Trimming left V 4 bases short and J 0 bases short, with 14 bases between. CDR3 length equals 16 residues. CDR3 amino acids: CASSPWGADSGNTIYF. CDR3 DNA: TGTGCCAGCAGCCCCTGGGGCGCAGACTCTGGAAACACCATATATTTT. Variable domain in full (rest from reference TRBV9 and TRBJ1-3): DSGVTQTPKHLITATGQRVTLRCSPRSGDLSVYWYQQSLDQGLQFLIQYYNGEERAKGNILERFSAQQFPDLHSELNLSSLELGDSALYFCASSPWGADSGNTIYFGEGSWLTVV.

There are many counts of this clonotype. The V gene is TRBV2, the J gene TRBJ1-5; no firm D call. Germline V gives CDR1 SNHLY, CDR2 FYNNEI. V shed 0 bases and J shed 1 base, with 4 bases lying between them. CDR3 length: 14 amino acids. The CDR3 coding sequence is TGTGCCAGCAGTGAAGCGCTCAGCAATCAGCCCCAGCATTTT. Amino acids: CASSEALSNQPQHF.

This clonotype was counted once. This chain uses TRBV20-1 with TRBJ2-7; 9 nucleotides agree with TRBD1. The CDR3 consists of 13 residues. V was clipped by 6 bases and J by 6 bases; unmatched bases: 9. Looked up from germline, CDR1 is DFQATT and CDR2 is SNEGSKA (reference sequence). CDR3 sequence reads: CSANRDRVFEQYF. The CDR3 bases are TGCAGTGCCAACAGGGACAGGGTCTTCGAGCAGTACTTC.

This clonotype was detected a few times. The CDR3 protein is CASSLSGDTGEKLFF. CDR3 in DNA: TGCGCCAGCAGCTTGTCGGGGGACACGGGTGAAAAACTGTTTTTT. This chain uses TRBV5-1 with TRBJ1-4, with D possibly being TRBD1 (6 bases). The germline CDR1 and CDR2 sequences are SGHRS and YFSETQ. The CDR3 consists of 15 residues. V shed 1 base and J shed 7 bases, with 14 bases lying between them. The full variable domain, completed using reference TRBV5-1 and TRBJ1-4, is KAGVTQTPRYLIKTRGQQVTLSCSPISGHRSVSWYQQTPGQGLQFLFEYFSETQRNKGNFPGRFSGRQFSNSRSEMNVSTLELGDSALYLCASSLSGDTGEKLFFGSGTQLSVL.

This chain uses TRBV18 with TRBJ2-5; TRBD1 might be the D (5 bases). The germline gives CDR1 KGHSH, CDR2 LQKENI. The CDR3 totals 19 residues. V lost 1 base and J 4 bases, leaving 25 bases between the germline ends. For the CDR3, the DNA is TGTGCCAGCTCACCACTCCTTCGTATGGGGCACCTAAGTCCAGAGACCCAGTACTTC. It specifies CASSPLLRMGHLSPETQYF.

This clonotype came up a few times. The chain recombines TRBV9 with TRBJ2-7, with 7 nucleotides matching TRBD1. The CDR3 sequence is 12 residues long. Germline V CDR1 and CDR2: SGDLS, YYNGEE. The junction had 4 bases not matched to a gene; V was cut back by 7 bases and J by 3 bases. This chain's CDR3 is CASGTENYEQYF. The CDR3 nucleotides read TGTGCCAGCGGGACAGAGAACTACGAGCAGTACTTC.

This clonotype appeared a few times. The chain carries TRBV28 and TRBJ1-3, with D unresolved. Trimming shortened V by 5 bases and J by 0 bases, and 17 bases separated the two germline ends. This CDR3 has 17 amino acids. Germline-derived CDR1 and CDR2 are MDHEN and SYDVKM. The CDR3 nucleotides are TGTGCCAGCAGTCCCAACCCCGGACGGTACTCTGGAAACACCATATATTTT. Its protein product is CASSPNPGRYSGNTIYF.

This clonotype was seen more than once but under ten times. The rearrangement joins TRBV9 to TRBJ1-2; 7 positions agree with TRBD1. CDR1 and CDR2 from the germline V gene are SGDLS and YYNGEE. The CDR3 is 14 amino acids. V shed 6 bases and J 5 bases; nucleotides not matched to a gene: 10. The CDR3 spells CASTGQAGAYGYTF. DNA for the CDR3: TGTGCCAGCACCGGACAGGCTGGGGCGTATGGCTACACCTTC.

This clonotype was recorded at least ten times. The chain carries TRBV2 and TRBJ1-1; D is unclear. Trimming took off 7 bases at V and 2 bases at J, with 11 bases between the two ends. CDR1 is SNHLY and CDR2 is FYNNEI in the germline V gene. The CDR3 has 13 amino acids. The CDR3 DNA sequence: TGTGCCAGCAATCCTGCGCCTAACACTGAAGCTTTCTTT. Its translation: CASNPAPNTEAFF. Supplemented by reference TRBV2 and TRBJ1-1, the full variable domain reads EPEVTQTPSHQVTQMGQEVILRCVPISNHLYFYWYRQILGQKVEFLVSFYNNEISEKSEIFDDQFSVERPDGSNFTLKIRSTKLEDSAMYFCASNPAPNTEAFFGQGTRLTVV.

In its sample, this clonotype was seen many times. V usage is TRBV7-8 and J usage is TRBJ2-1; D is possibly TRBD1 or TRBD2 (5 bases each). The CDR3 covers 15 residues. Trimming removed 5 bases from V and 7 bases from J, with 18 bases in between. Germline assignment: CDR1 SGHVS and CDR2 FQNEAQ. The CDR3 is CASSKRQGWTNEQFF. The CDR3, as DNA: TGTGCCAGCAGCAAACGGCAGGGTTGGACTAATGAGCAGTTCTTC.

The chain links TRBV20-1 to TRBJ2-2; the match to TRBD2 covers 8 bases. Germline V lookup: CDR1 DFQATT, CDR2 SNEGSKA (reference sequence). The CDR3 has 15 residues. V lost 5 bases to trimming and J lost 3 bases; unmatched junction nucleotides: 8. The CDR3 here is CSASQTGGYTGELFF. DNA for the CDR3: TGCAGTGCTTCCCAAACGGGGGGGTACACCGGGGAGCTGTTTTTT.

The CDR3 protein is CASSGTGVGEKLFF. The CDR3 coding sequence is TGTGCCAGCAGCGGGACAGGGGTAGGAGAAAAACTGTTTTTT. This chain connects TRBV27 to TRBJ1-4; 10 positions agree with TRBD1. J was trimmed by 8 bases and V by 6 bases; bases with no gene match: 6. This CDR3 comprises 14 residues. Germline V gene lookup returns CDR1 MNHEY and CDR2 SMNVEV (reference sequence).

The rearrangement links TRBV4-3 to TRBJ1-1; maybe TRBD1 (5 bases). CDR3 size: 18 residues. CDR1 and CDR2 (germline): LGHNA, YSLEER. V lost 0 bases and J lost 1, with 18 bases in between. CDR3 in DNA: TGCGCCAGCAGCCAAGAAACTGATGGTGTGGGGGGGAACACTGAAGCTTTCTTT. It is translated as CASSQETDGVGGNTEAFF.

This clonotype was counted a few times. The CDR3 region has the DNA TGCAGTGCTAGCAGCGGGAGGGCCTTGGGGTCCTACAATGAGCAGTTCTTC. This codes for CSASSGRALGSYNEQFF. The V call is TRBV20-1, the J call TRBJ2-1; 10 nucleotides match TRBD2. The CDR3 runs to 17 residues. Germline-derived CDR1 and CDR2 are DFQATT and SNEGSKA (reference sequence). V was pared by 3 bases and J by 1 base, with 9 bases of the junction left unmatched.

This clonotype came up many times. The chain uses TRBV7-2 and TRBJ2-5; 10 nucleotides line up with TRBD2. V shed 5 bases and J 5 bases; nucleotides not matched to a gene: 2. Germline loops: CDR1 SGHTA, CDR2 FQGNSA. This CDR3 contains 13 residues. The CDR3 is CASSPTSGETQYF. The DNA for the CDR3 is TGTGCCAGCAGCCCGACTAGCGGGGAGACCCAGTACTTC.

There are many counts of this clonotype. The chain recombines TRBV20-1 with TRBJ2-5; 8 bases agree with TRBD2. The CDR3 length is 14 residues. Losses at the gene ends were 8 bases for V and 4 bases for J; bases not matched to a gene: 12. The germline V gene encodes CDR1 DFQATT and CDR2 SNEGSKA (reference sequence). The CDR3 coding sequence is TGCAGTACCCCAAGCGGGAGATCTCGAGAGACCCAGTACTTC. Its translation: CSTPSGRSRETQYF.

The sample holds many counts of this clonotype. The chain recombines TRBV12-3 or TRBV12-4 with TRBJ2-4, with D uncertain. Trimming cost V 2 bases and J 0 bases, with 14 bases left between them. The CDR3 sequence is 17 residues long. CDR3 DNA: TGTGCCAGCAGTTTATGGGCAGGTTCCATAGCCAAAAACATTCAGTACTTC. Its protein is CASSLWAGSIAKNIQYF.

This clonotype was detected ten times or more. The chain links TRBV28 to TRBJ1-5; D may be TRBD1 (6 bases). CDR1 and CDR2 from the germline V gene are MDHEN and SYDVKM. The CDR3 sequence is 15 residues long. Trimming removed 2 bases from V and 5 bases from J, with 13 bases in between. The CDR3 DNA sequence: TGTGCCAGCAGTTTACCCTCGACAGGTTATCAGCCCCAGCATTTT. Translated: CASSLPSTGYQPQHF.

V usage is TRBV7-9 and J usage is TRBJ2-1; D is ambiguous. The CDR3 loop spans 12 amino acids. Looked up from germline, CDR1 is SEHNR and CDR2 is FQNEAQ (reference sequence). Trimming removed 4 bases from V and 7 bases from J, with 8 bases in between. The CDR3 DNA reads TGTGCCAGCAGCTCCGTGGGTAATGAGCAGTTCTTC. Translated: CASSSVGNEQFF.

In this sample, this clonotype turned up many times. The V and J genes are TRBV3-1 and TRBJ1-4; D gene unclear. With 3 bases removed from V and 6 bases from J, the gap between germline ends came to 5 bases. CDR3 length: 12 residues. Germline V CDR1 and CDR2: LGHDT, YNNKEL (reference sequence). The CDR3 sequence: CASSHDYEKLFF. CDR3 in DNA: TGTGCCAGCAGCCATGATTATGAAAAACTGTTTTTT.

This clonotype was counted only a few times. The chain couples TRBV20-1 to TRBJ1-5; maybe TRBD1 (5 bases). Per the germline V gene, CDR1 is DFQATT and CDR2 is SNEGSKA (reference sequence). The V and J ends lost 4 bases and 5 bases respectively, with 12 bases between them. This CDR3 has 13 residues. The CDR3 DNA reads TGCAGTGCTACGCGAGGGGTCGATCAGCCCCAGCATTTT. This codes for CSATRGVDQPQHF.

This clonotype was detected only a few times. The V and J genes are TRBV28 and TRBJ1-3, with D unresolved. Trimming took 3 bases from V and 0 from J, leaving 3 bases between them. CDR1 and CDR2 from the germline V gene are MDHEN and SYDVKM. There are 13 residues in the CDR3. In nucleotides, the CDR3 is TGTGCCAGCAGTTTGAGCTCTGGAAACACCATATATTTT. Protein sequence: CASSLSSGNTIYF.

This clonotype has just a few counts. The chain combines TRBV5-1 with TRBJ1-1; perhaps TRBD1 as D (5 bases). The V end lost 4 bases, the J end lost 7 bases, and 17 bases lay between the germline ends. This CDR3 region has 14 residues. CDR1 and CDR2 from the germline V gene are SGHRS and YFSETQ. The CDR3 protein is CASSLGVGGVEAFF. Here the CDR3 DNA reads TGCGCCAGCAGCCTCGGGGTCGGGGGGGTTGAAGCTTTCTTT.

The chain employs TRBV4-2 and TRBJ2-3; D remains ambiguous. Germline values: CDR1 LGHNA, CDR2 YNFKEQ. Trimming shortened V by 0 bases and J by 4 bases, and 14 bases separated the two germline ends. The CDR3 contains 16 residues. The CDR3 spells CASSQDMWREADTQYF. The CDR3 DNA follows: TGTGCCAGCAGCCAAGATATGTGGCGAGAAGCAGATACGCAGTATTTT.

This chain uses TRBV5-1 with TRBJ2-3; 9 bases map to TRBD1. The CDR3 contains 15 residues. Per germline, CDR1 SGHRS and CDR2 YFSETQ. The J segment lost 0 bases and the V segment lost 4 bases, leaving 3 bases of the junction unmatched. The CDR3 loop reads CASSRGQGSTDTQYF. For the CDR3, the DNA is TGCGCCAGCAGCCGGGGACAGGGAAGCACAGATACGCAGTATTTT.

In this sample, this clonotype turned up a few times. The chain is built from TRBV5-1 and TRBJ2-5; 7 bases are shared with TRBD2. Germline assignment: CDR1 SGHRS and CDR2 YFSETQ. This CDR3 has 14 amino acids. J was trimmed by 1 base and V by 6 bases; bases with no gene match: 6. CDR3 residues: CASKSGTAQETQYF. CDR3 nucleotide sequence: TGCGCCAGCAAAAGCGGGACGGCCCAAGAGACCCAGTACTTC.

This chain uses TRBV2 with TRBJ2-1; 13 bases agree with TRBD2. The length of the CDR3 is 16 residues. V was pared by 6 bases and J by 10 bases, with 12 bases of the junction left unmatched. The germline gives CDR1 SNHLY, CDR2 FYNNEI. The CDR3 loop reads CASRKTSGGVTREQFF. CDR3 nucleotide sequence: TGTGCCAGCAGGAAAACTAGCGGGGGGGTAACGCGAGAGCAGTTCTTC.

V usage is TRBV29-1 and J usage is TRBJ1-2, with D tentatively TRBD1 (6 bases). CDR1 is SQVTM, CDR2 ANQGSEA, per germline. The CDR3 totals 13 residues. V was cut by 6 bases and J by 7 bases, with 18 bases left in between. CDR3 amino acids: CSVPRAGAFGYTF. DNA for the CDR3: TGCAGCGTCCCCCGGGCAGGGGCCTTTGGCTACACCTTC.

V gene TRBV29-1 combines with J gene TRBJ2-7; weak D call: TRBD1 (6 bases). V was shortened by 8 bases and J by 0 bases, with 17 bases between the two germline ends. The CDR3 extends over 14 amino acids. Germline-derived CDR1 and CDR2 are SQVTM and ANQGSEA. CDR3 sequence (DNA): TGCAGCCCCCAACGTCAGGGGTGCTCCTACGAGCAGTACTTC. Translation gives CSPQRQGCSYEQYF.